Included here is one T cell receptor (beta chain) sequence, with context. These data belong to a study of blood T cell repertoires in COVID-19. Study context: Collection of acute and convalescent COVID-19 samples took place in the United States, Italy and Spain.

The CDR3 is 13 residues long. Germline-derived CDR1 and CDR2 are MNHEY and SVGAGI. V dropped 6 bases and J dropped 2; count of bases not matched to a gene: 4. The repertoire was sequenced with immunoSEQ multiplex PCR; TCRdb's copy has only in-frame clones and lacks some. In the table there are 260,000 or so clones, 88% of which are singletons. V and J are TRBV6-5 and TRBJ2-7; 7 positions match TRBD2. The origin of this receptor is a man between 18 and 29 years old with active or convalescent COVID-19. Specimen: peripheral blood. The CDR3 sequence is CASRGGAAYEQYF. The CDR3 DNA is TGTGCCAGCAGGGGAGGGGCCGCCTACGAGCAGTACTTC.